The rows below give T cell receptor beta chains drawn from one sample of a study of blood T cells in healthy people across ages. TCRdb recomputed calls from the 5' RACE reads with MiXCR, one row per CDR3 protein. Of about 830,000 distinct CDR3 sequences in the sample, 55% to 75% are singletons; the top ten hold 20% to 25%. Specimen: blood. The receptors were sampled from a man aged 25 to 40 in good health. Both conserved end residues are part of each CDR3. The D gene is left open where the match is weak. Size values are once, few and many counts, or a class for expanded clones, and some rows have none.

J: TRBJ2-5
length: 14
size: few
V: TRBV4-3
D: NA
DNA: TGCGCCAGCCAACACCCTACAGGACGAGAGACCCAGTACTTC
CDR3: CASQHPTGRETQYF

J: TRBJ2-3
length: 14
size: NA
V: TRBV29-1
D: NA
DNA: TGCAGCGTTGTGTCGCGCGGAAGAGGAGATACGCAGTATTTT
CDR3: CSVVSRGRGDTQYF

J: TRBJ2-7
length: 14
size: few
V: TRBV29-1
D: TRBD1
DNA: TGCAGCGTGGCGGACAGGGGGTCTTCCTACGAGCAGTACTTC
CDR3: CSVADRGSSYEQYF

J: TRBJ1-4
length: 13
size: NA
V: TRBV6-5
D: NA
DNA: TGTGCCAGCAGCGGTGGGCGGCTTGAAAAACTGTTTTTT
CDR3: CASSGGRLEKLFF

J: TRBJ2-5
length: 15
size: NA
V: TRBV15
D: TRBD2
DNA: TGTGCCACCAGCAGTGGGAGGGTAGGTCAAGAGACCCAGTACTTC
CDR3: CATSSGRVGQETQYF

J: TRBJ2-1
length: 12
size: few
V: TRBV28
D: NA
DNA: TGTGCCAGCAGAACATATGGGGCGTGGGCGTTCTTC
CDR3: CASRTYGAWAFF

J: TRBJ2-7
length: 13
size: NA
V: TRBV7-9
D: NA
DNA: TGTGCCAGCAGCTTCACCACTTCCTACGAGCAGTACTTC
CDR3: CASSFTTSYEQYF

J: TRBJ1-1
length: 13
size: NA
V: TRBV7-8
D: NA
DNA: TGTGCCAGCAGCTTGGGAGATAACACTGAAGCTTTCTTT
CDR3: CASSLGDNTEAFF

J: TRBJ2-1
length: 13
size: once
V: TRBV10-3
D: NA
DNA: TGTGCCATCAGGCTGGGAAAAGACAATGAGCAGTTCTTC
CDR3: CAIRLGKDNEQFF

J: TRBJ1-2
length: 15
size: few
V: TRBV5-1
D: NA
DNA: TGCGCCAGCAGCTTGGCGGGCAGACCTGGGGATGGCTACACCTTC
CDR3: CASSLAGRPGDGYTF

J: TRBJ1-1
length: 15
size: once
V: TRBV20-1
D: NA
DNA: TGCAGTGCTAAATCAGGGAACGCAGTGAACACTGAAGCTTTCTTT
CDR3: CSAKSGNAVNTEAFF

J: TRBJ1-2
length: 12
size: once
V: TRBV6-5
D: NA
DNA: TGTGCCAGCAGTGACAAGGTGTGGGGCTACACCTTC
CDR3: CASSDKVWGYTF

J: TRBJ2-5
length: 15
size: few
V: TRBV7-2
D: TRBD2
DNA: TGTGCCAGCAGCCAGGGGGGTAGCGGGAGAGCAACCCAGTACTTC
CDR3: CASSQGGSGRATQYF

J: TRBJ2-7
length: 16
size: NA
V: TRBV20-1
D: TRBD1
DNA: TGCAGTGCTAGAGATTGTTGGGACAGAAGCCCCTACGAGCAGTACTTC
CDR3: CSARDCWDRSPYEQYF

J: TRBJ2-3
length: 17
size: once
V: TRBV12-3/TRBV12-4
D: NA
DNA: TGTGCCAGCAGTTCCCAACTGGGCGGGGTTTTTCCAGATACGCAGTATTTT
CDR3: CASSSQLGGVFPDTQYF

J: TRBJ2-7
length: 15
size: few
V: TRBV11-2
D: NA
DNA: TGTGCCAGCAGCTTAGATTCTTGGGCCACCTACGAGCAGTACTTC
CDR3: CASSLDSWATYEQYF

J: TRBJ2-3
length: 15
size: NA
V: TRBV6-5
D: TRBD2
DNA: TGTGCCAGCAGTTTTGGTTTTTCAGCGGGGGATACGCAGTATTTT
CDR3: CASSFGFSAGDTQYF

J: TRBJ2-3
length: 14
size: few
V: TRBV6-5
D: NA
DNA: TGTGCCAGCCGCAGGACATATAGCACAGATACGCAGTATTTT
CDR3: CASRRTYSTDTQYF

J: TRBJ1-6
length: 15
size: few
V: TRBV20-1
D: TRBD1
DNA: TGCAGTGCTAGATCGACAGGGACGAATAATTCACCCCTCCACTTT
CDR3: CSARSTGTNNSPLHF

J: TRBJ2-5
length: 14
size: NA
V: TRBV20-1
D: NA
DNA: TGCAGTGCCCCCAGGGGGACTATATACAATGAGCAGTACTTC
CDR3: CSAPRGTIYNEQYF

J: TRBJ2-1
length: 19
size: NA
V: TRBV9
D: NA
DNA: TGTGCCAGCAGCGGCCTAGCGCAGCAGTTTAAGGCTCTCTACAATGAGCAGTTCTTC
CDR3: CASSGLAQQFKALYNEQFF

J: TRBJ2-7
length: 15
size: NA
V: TRBV6-5
D: TRBD1
DNA: TGTGCCAGCAGTTACGAACAGGGGGGTCCCTACGAGCAGTACTTC
CDR3: CASSYEQGGPYEQYF

J: TRBJ2-3
length: 16
size: NA
V: TRBV2
D: NA
DNA: TGTGCCAGCAGTGAAGGGGTTGCGGATCTAACAGATACGCAGTATTTT
CDR3: CASSEGVADLTDTQYF

J: TRBJ1-2
length: 13
size: NA
V: TRBV20-1
D: TRBD1
DNA: TGCAGTGCTAATAGGGGGCTTAACTATGGCTACACCTTC
CDR3: CSANRGLNYGYTF

J: TRBJ1-5
length: 15
size: many
V: TRBV29-1
D: NA
DNA: TGCAGCGTTGAGCTGACAGGTGAGAGCAATCAGCCCCAGCATTTT
CDR3: CSVELTGESNQPQHF

J: TRBJ2-5
length: 16
size: NA
V: TRBV7-9
D: TRBD2
DNA: TGTGCCAGCAGCTTAGATCTTAGCGGGAGATCAGAGACCCAGTACTTC
CDR3: CASSLDLSGRSETQYF

J: TRBJ2-5
length: 16
size: few
V: TRBV13
D: NA
DNA: TGTGCCAGCAGCTTAGGGTCCAGGGTCAGCCAAGAGACCCAGTACTTC
CDR3: CASSLGSRVSQETQYF

J: TRBJ2-3
length: 14
size: NA
V: TRBV5-1
D: NA
DNA: TGCGCCAGCAGCTTGACAGAGAGCACAGATACGCAGTATTTT
CDR3: CASSLTESTDTQYF

J: TRBJ2-7
length: 12
size: NA
V: TRBV20-1
D: NA
DNA: TGCAGTGCTAGACCGGATGCCTACGAGCAGTACTTC
CDR3: CSARPDAYEQYF

J: TRBJ2-5
length: 14
size: NA
V: TRBV6-2/TRBV6-3
D: NA
DNA: TGTGCCAGCACAAGTCGGGGTATAGTAGAGACCCAGTACTTC
CDR3: CASTSRGIVETQYF

J: TRBJ1-2
length: 12
size: once
V: TRBV6-1
D: NA
DNA: TGTGCCAGCAGTGAACCCGAACCCGGCTACACCTTC
CDR3: CASSEPEPGYTF

J: TRBJ2-1
length: 13
size: few
V: TRBV20-1
D: NA
DNA: TGCAGTGCTAGGGGGACTTACCACAATGAGCAGTTCTTC
CDR3: CSARGTYHNEQFF

J: TRBJ2-1
length: 14
size: NA
V: TRBV7-3
D: NA
DNA: TGTGCCAGCAGCCCCCTGGGAGTTGGCAATGAGCAGTTCTTC
CDR3: CASSPLGVGNEQFF

J: TRBJ2-3
length: 14
size: NA
V: TRBV20-1
D: NA
DNA: TGCAGTGCTAGACTCGAGGCGAGCACAGATACGCAGTATTTT
CDR3: CSARLEASTDTQYF

J: TRBJ2-7
length: 12
size: NA
V: TRBV20-1
D: NA
DNA: TGCAGTGCTAAGGGGTGGCGCGACGAGCAGTACTTC
CDR3: CSAKGWRDEQYF

J: TRBJ2-1
length: 12
size: few
V: TRBV29-1
D: NA
DNA: TGCAGCGTTGTGAGAGCGGTAAATGAGCAGTTCTTC
CDR3: CSVVRAVNEQFF

J: TRBJ2-6
length: 17
size: once
V: TRBV6-6
D: NA
DNA: TGTGCCAGCAGTTACGGTGAGCTCGACTCTGGGGCCAACGTCCTGACTTTC
CDR3: CASSYGELDSGANVLTF

J: TRBJ2-7
length: 13
size: NA
V: TRBV20-1
D: NA
DNA: TGCAGCGCTAGCTCGCGGGGCACCTACGAGCAGTACTTC
CDR3: CSASSRGTYEQYF

J: TRBJ2-5
length: 18
size: NA
V: TRBV5-1
D: TRBD2
DNA: TGCGCCAGCAGCTTGGGGGAGACTAGCGGCTGGGTAAGAGAGACCCAGTACTTC
CDR3: CASSLGETSGWVRETQYF

J: TRBJ2-1
length: 15
size: once
V: TRBV12-3/TRBV12-4
D: TRBD2
DNA: TGTGCCAGCAGTCCTCAGACTAGCGGGAACAATGAGCAGTTCTTC
CDR3: CASSPQTSGNNEQFF

J: TRBJ2-1
length: 18
size: NA
V: TRBV11-2
D: TRBD2
DNA: TGTGCCAGCAGCTTAGCTTCCCTCTTAGCGGGCTCCTACAATGAGCAGTTCTTC
CDR3: CASSLASLLAGSYNEQFF

J: TRBJ2-1
length: 16
size: few
V: TRBV28
D: TRBD2
DNA: TGTGCCAGCAGTGACCCCGGGACTAGGGGGGGTAATGAGCAGTTCTTC
CDR3: CASSDPGTRGGNEQFF